The sequence of this TCR beta chain was determined in a study of CD8 T cells in ankylosing spondylitis. Findings of the study overall: Characteristic, it appeared, of ankylosing spondylitis blood was a TCR beta motif of eight highly homologous variants. Past studies reported some motif variants in reactive arthritis synovial fluid and blood.

In regard to this clonotype: The target antigen is unknown.

Making the TCR beta libraries involved quantitative 5'-RACE with molecular barcodes. One entry per CDR3 protein, called by TCRdb with MiXCR from the 5' RACE reads. The sample contains around 440,000 distinct CDR3 sequences, about 15% of which appear only once. Specimen: blood, either unsorted or a sorted T cell fraction (not recorded which). The sequence was collected from a male donor with ankylosing spondylitis.

Here the CDR3 reads CASSPKLAVYNEQFF. The CDR3 DNA reads as TGTGCCAGCTCACCAAAGCTAGCGGTCTACAATGAGCAGTTCTTC. J is TRBJ2-1 and V is TRBV18; TRBD2 matches 7 bases. Germline-derived CDR1 and CDR2 are KGHSH and LQKENI. Trimming removed 2 bases from V and 3 bases from J; junction bases left unmatched: 4. The CDR3 is 15 residues long.